Presented here are 32 T cell receptor beta chains from one specimen sequenced in a study of blood T cell dynamics during melanoma immunotherapy. The time point: pre-treatment baseline. TCRdb's copy holds only in-frame clones and misses some; the assay was immunoSEQ multiplex PCR. The data hold roughly 15,000 clones, with about 83% observed a single time. Specimen: blood, collected from a patient treated with checkpoint blockade. The receptors were gathered from a human donor with melanoma.

V is TRBV6-1 and J is TRBJ2-1, with 8 bases identical to TRBD1. The germline gives CDR1 MNHNS, CDR2 SASEGT. Trimming cost V 6 bases and J 8 bases; bases outside gene matches: 6. The CDR3 sequence is 13 residues long. The CDR3 region is CASRKTGEDEQFF. DNA for the CDR3: TGTGCCAGCAGAAAGACAGGGGAAGATGAGCAGTTCTTC.

The J gene is TRBJ2-7, the V gene TRBV6-6; D assignment may be TRBD1 or TRBD2 (6 bases each). In germline, CDR1 is MNHNY, CDR2 SVGAGI (reference sequence). The CDR3 has 15 amino acids. The germline V and J ends were trimmed by 5 bases and 4 bases, with 18 bases remaining between them. The CDR3 bases are TGTGCCAGCAGTGACGGGGGCGTTGGCGCGTACGAGCAGTACTTC. Encoded protein: CASSDGGVGAYEQYF.

The chain has TRBV6-5 and TRBJ1-2; D remains unclear. Trimming cost V 6 bases and J 6 bases, with 17 bases left between them. Germline V gene sequence: CDR1 MNHEY, CDR2 SVGAGI. This CDR3 spans 14 amino acids. CDR3 coding DNA: TGTGCCAGCAGCTACGGCGGAGAGTTTAATGGCTACACCTTC. This sequence encodes CASSYGGEFNGYTF.

This chain connects TRBV5-1 to TRBJ1-5, with D uncertain. The germline V gene has CDR1 SGHRS and CDR2 YFSETQ. This CDR3 region has 14 residues. V was pared by 1 base and J by 0 bases, with 5 bases between. The DNA of the CDR3 is TGCGCCAGCAGCTTGTGGGGTAGCAATCAGCCCCAGCATTTT. It encodes CASSLWGSNQPQHF.

The chain has TRBV10-3 and TRBJ2-3; 8 nucleotides match TRBD1. The junction had 6 bases not matched to a gene; V was cut back by 4 bases and J by 0 bases. The CDR3 extends over 16 amino acids. Germline CDR1 is ENHRY and CDR2 is SYGVKD. The CDR3 reads CAISGVQGASTDTQYF. In nucleotides, the CDR3 is TGTGCCATCAGTGGGGTCCAGGGGGCTAGCACAGATACGCAGTATTTT.

The V gene is TRBV4-2, the J gene TRBJ2-1, with TRBD2 identical over 8 bases. J was trimmed by 0 bases and V by 1 base; bases with no gene match: 14. CDR3 size: 20 residues. Germline-derived CDR1 and CDR2 are LGHNA and YNFKEQ. The CDR3 region has the DNA TGTGCCAGCAGCCAAGCCTCAGGGGCGGGGGGCCGCAGCTCCTACAATGAGCAGTTCTTC. This codes for CASSQASGAGGRSSYNEQFF.

This clone was seen more than once but under ten times. Here the CDR3 DNA reads TGCAGCGTTGACGGCAGGGGTTTTGGCCTCGAGCAGTACTTC. Translated: CSVDGRGFGLEQYF. The chain couples TRBV29-1 to TRBJ2-7; possible D gene TRBD1, 6 bases. Looked up from germline, CDR1 is SQVTM and CDR2 is ANQGSEA. The V end lost 3 bases, the J end lost 6 bases, and 18 bases lay between the germline ends. The CDR3 sequence is 14 residues long.

This chain joins TRBV5-6 and TRBJ2-6; no firm D call. The CDR3 runs to 16 residues. Trimming left V 4 bases short and J 0 bases short, with 11 bases between. The germline CDR1 and CDR2 sequences are SGHDT and YYEEEE. CDR3 bases: TGTGCCAGCAGCAAGAAAAGATCCTCTGGGGCCAACGTCCTGACTTTC. Translating gives CASSKKRSSGANVLTF. The full variable domain, with the rest looked up from reference TRBV5-6 and TRBJ2-6, is DAGVTQSPTHLIKTRGQQVTLRCSPKSGHDTVSWYQQALGQGPQFIFQYYEEEERQRGNFPDRFSGHQFPNYSSELNVNALLLGDSALYLCASSKKRSSGANVLTFGAGSRLTVL.

The chain's CDR3 is CASSIRLLHNEQFF. The CDR3 region has the DNA TGTGCCAGTAGTATTAGACTGCTTCACAATGAGCAGTTCTTC. This rearrangement joins TRBV19 to TRBJ2-1; no reliable D call. Germline loops: CDR1 LNHDA, CDR2 SQIVND (reference sequence). V lost 3 bases and J lost 5, with 11 bases in between. The CDR3 spans 14 residues.

The chain is built from TRBV5-1 and TRBJ2-7; 12 bases fit TRBD1. This CDR3 is built from 14 residues. Germline trimming cut 3 bases from V and 6 bases from J; bases unmatched to any gene: 4. Germline V gene sequence: CDR1 SGHRS, CDR2 YFSETQ. CDR3 sequence reads: CASSWGTGGSEQYF. CDR3 DNA: TGCGCCAGCAGCTGGGGGACAGGGGGCTCCGAGCAGTACTTC.

The CDR3 protein is CASSSGRETEQYF. The CDR3 DNA follows: TGTGCCAGCAGTTCTGGCAGGGAGACCGAGCAGTACTTC. This chain connects TRBV28 to TRBJ2-7; the D call may be TRBD1 or TRBD2 (5 bases each). CDR1 is MDHEN and CDR2 is SYDVKM in the germline V gene. The germline V and J ends were trimmed by 4 bases and 6 bases, with 13 bases remaining between them. The CDR3 sequence is 13 residues long.

This chain links TRBV5-1 with TRBJ2-5; the D is unclear. Germline V gene sequence: CDR1 SGHRS, CDR2 YFSETQ. The CDR3 has 14 amino acids. Trimming removed 2 bases from V and 0 bases from J, with 8 bases in between. DNA for the CDR3: TGCGCCAGCAGCTTCAGAACAGACCAAGAGACCCAGTACTTC. Translated, it gives CASSFRTDQETQYF.

J is TRBJ1-4 and V is TRBV15, with TRBD1 matching over 9 bases. This CDR3 region has 16 residues. V dropped 0 bases and J dropped 4; count of bases not matched to a gene: 3. Germline CDR1 reads LNHNV; CDR2 reads YYDKDF (reference sequence). The CDR3 DNA reads TGTGCCACCAGCAGAGATTTGACAGGGGGTAATGAAAAACTGTTTTTT. Translating it yields CATSRDLTGGNEKLFF.

The chain joins TRBV19 to TRBJ1-5; no definite D call. There are 12 residues in the CDR3. The germline V gene encodes CDR1 LNHDA and CDR2 SQIVND (reference sequence). Trimming shortened V by 7 bases and J by 10 bases, and 14 bases separated the two germline ends. This chain's CDR3 is CASTPSGGPQHF. In DNA form, the CDR3 reads TGTGCCAGTACCCCGAGCGGAGGACCCCAGCATTTT.

The chain links TRBV5-8 to TRBJ1-2, with 8 bases identical to TRBD1. There are 14 residues in the CDR3. J was trimmed by 4 bases and V by 2 bases; bases with no gene match: 4. CDR1 is SGHTS and CDR2 is YDEGEE in the germline V gene. CDR3 DNA: TGTGCCAGCAGCTTTCCGGGACAGGTCTATGGCTACACCTTC. It codes for CASSFPGQVYGYTF.

CDR3 in DNA: TGTGCCTGGAGTCGGGAGGGGTTCGTTTGGAATCAGCCCCAGCATTTT. This encodes CAWSREGFVWNQPQHF. V gene TRBV30 combines with J gene TRBJ1-5; tentative D call: TRBD1 (5 bases). Germline V lookup: CDR1 GTSNPN, CDR2 SVGIG (reference sequence). The V end was cut by 2 bases, the J end by 4 bases, with 18 bases between. CDR3 length: 16 amino acids.

The V and J genes are TRBV7-9 and TRBJ2-1; 9 bases match TRBD1. Germline CDR1 and CDR2: SEHNR and FQNEAQ (reference sequence). J gave up 6 bases and V 5 bases, and 11 bases lay outside the gene matches. CDR3 size: 16 residues. DNA of the CDR3: TGTGCCAGCAGCCCCCCCGGGACAGGGCTGGGCAATGAGCAGTTCTTC. Amino acid sequence: CASSPPGTGLGNEQFF.

The chain combines TRBV18 with TRBJ2-7; D may match TRBD1 or TRBD2 (6 bases each). V dropped 2 bases and J dropped 4 bases, with 15 bases sitting between them. CDR1 and CDR2 from the germline V gene are KGHSH and LQKENI. The CDR3 is 15 residues long. The CDR3 nucleotides are TGTGCCAGCTCACCAATGGGGGGCGACGGATACGAGCAGTACTTC. Translation gives CASSPMGGDGYEQYF.

The V call is TRBV11-3, the J call TRBJ1-3; D remains ambiguous. This CDR3 is 14 amino acids long. Germline CDR1 reads SGHNT; CDR2 reads YENEEA. The germline V and J ends were trimmed by 6 bases and 0 bases, with 9 bases remaining between them. CDR3 protein: CASSFSGSGNTIYF. The DNA of the CDR3 is TGTGCCAGCAGTTTTTCGGGCTCTGGAAACACCATATATTTT.

This clone came up once. The V call is TRBV5-8, the J call TRBJ2-7; 12 nucleotides match TRBD2. This CDR3 has 17 amino acids. Trimming took 0 bases from V and 1 from J; bases not matched to a gene: 5. Germline V gene data show CDR1 as SGHTS and CDR2 as YDEGEE. In DNA, the CDR3 is TGTGCCAGCAGCTTGGCCTTAGGACTAGCGGGGTCCTACGAGCAGTACTTC. Encoded protein: CASSLALGLAGSYEQYF. The variable domain in full, completed from reference TRBV5-8 and TRBJ2-7, reads EAGVTQSPTHLIKTRGQQATLRCSPISGHTSVYWYQQALGLGLQFLLWYDEGEERNRGNFPPRFSGRQFPNYSSELNVNALELEDSALYLCASSLALGLAGSYEQYFGPGTRLTVT.

The J gene is TRBJ2-7, the V gene TRBV6-1; the match to TRBD1 covers 11 bases. V lost 4 bases and J lost 7; bases outside the gene matches: 9. The CDR3 runs 15 residues. CDR1 is MNHNS, CDR2 SASEGT, per germline. The CDR3 sequence: CASSASGQGGLEQYF. The DNA of the CDR3 is TGTGCCAGCAGTGCCTCGGGACAGGGGGGCCTGGAGCAGTACTTC.

The V and J genes are TRBV6-1 and TRBJ1-6, with D uncertain. Germline-derived CDR1 and CDR2 are MNHNS and SASEGT. The CDR3 runs 14 residues. With 2 bases removed from V and 7 bases from J, the gap between germline ends came to 9 bases. The CDR3 region is CASSEQMINSPLHF. The DNA for the CDR3 is TGTGCCAGCAGTGAACAGATGATCAATTCACCCCTCCACTTT.

The CDR3 DNA reads TGTGCCAGCAGTCTTCAGGGTACAGGGATCTACGAGCAGTACTTC. Protein sequence: CASSLQGTGIYEQYF. V gene TRBV2 combines with J gene TRBJ2-7, with D possibly being TRBD1 (6 bases). Germline V gene data show CDR1 as SNHLY and CDR2 as FYNNEI. Trimming took 5 bases from V and 3 from J, leaving 17 bases between them. This CDR3 is 15 amino acids long. Filled out from reference TRBV2 and TRBJ2-7, the complete variable domain reads EPEVTQTPSHQVTQMGQEVILRCVPISNHLYFYWYRQILGQKVEFLVSFYNNEISEKSEIFDDQFSVERPDGSNFTLKIRSTKLEDSAMYFCASSLQGTGIYEQYFGPGTRLTVT.

The genes are TRBV18 and TRBJ2-5; 7 bases are shared with TRBD1. V trimming: 5 bases; J trimming: 4 bases; junction bases outside the gene matches: 4. The germline CDR1 and CDR2 sequences are KGHSH and LQKENI. This CDR3 region has 13 residues. The CDR3 here is CASSTGVLETQYF. CDR3 bases: TGTGCCAGCTCAACAGGGGTCTTAGAGACCCAGTACTTC.

The chain carries TRBV5-4 and TRBJ2-5; 8 bases agree with TRBD2. This CDR3 comprises 15 residues. The V segment lost 0 bases and the J segment 1 base; nucleotides outside the gene matches: 2. The germline gives CDR1 SGHNT, CDR2 YYREEE (reference sequence). The CDR3 protein is CASSLGLATQETQYF. CDR3 bases: TGTGCCAGCAGCTTGGGACTAGCGACCCAAGAGACCCAGTACTTC.

The chain links TRBV6-5 to TRBJ1-2; a possible D gene is TRBD1 (5 bases). CDR1 is MNHEY, CDR2 SVGAGI, per germline. The CDR3 has 11 residues. V was trimmed by 8 bases and J by 8 bases, leaving 12 bases between them. CDR3 coding DNA: TGTGCCAGCTATTGGGCAGGGGGCTACACCTTC. It yields the protein CASYWAGGYTF.

This chain connects TRBV11-2 to TRBJ2-7; a weak D match, TRBD1 (6 bases). Trimming stripped 4 bases from V and 8 bases from J, with 24 bases between. The CDR3 is 16 residues long. The germline CDR1 and CDR2 sequences are SGHAT and FQNNGV. The chain's CDR3 is CASSSISGHTYEKQYF. CDR3 nucleotides: TGTGCCAGCAGCTCAATCTCGGGACATACATACGAGAAGCAGTACTTC. The whole variable domain, remainder taken from reference TRBV11-2 and TRBJ2-7, is EAGVAQSPRYKIIEKRQSVAFWCNPISGHATLYWYQQILGQGPKLLIQFQNNGVVDDSQLPKDRFSAERLKGVDSTLKIQPAKLEDSAVYLCASSSISGHTYEKQYFGPGTRLTVT.

The DNA for the CDR3 is TGTGCCAGCAGCTTTGCTAGCGGCTACGAGCAGTACTTC. It specifies CASSFASGYEQYF. The chain is built from TRBV7-3 and TRBJ2-7; TRBD2 aligns across 7 bases. The V gene's germline CDR1 is SGHTA and CDR2 FQGTGA. The CDR3 contains 13 residues. V trimming: 3 bases; J trimming: 3 bases; junction bases outside the gene matches: 2.

V is TRBV30 and J is TRBJ1-1; D is possibly TRBD1 (5 bases). The CDR3 spans 12 residues. The germline V gene has CDR1 GTSNPN and CDR2 SVGIG (reference sequence). The germline V and J ends were trimmed by 1 base and 4 bases, with 7 bases remaining between them. In nucleotides, the CDR3 is TGTGCCTGGAGTGGGGGGAGCACTGAAGCTTTCTTT. Protein product: CAWSGGSTEAFF.

This CDR3 is CASSGGTTQETQYF. The CDR3 bases are TGTGCCAGCAGCGGTGGGACTACCCAAGAGACCCAGTACTTC. The chain has TRBV5-4 and TRBJ2-5; 7 positions match TRBD2. This CDR3 is built from 14 residues. The junction had 4 bases not matched to a gene; V was cut back by 4 bases and J by 1 base. Germline CDR1 reads SGHNT; CDR2 reads YYREEE (reference sequence).

The rearrangement links TRBV7-6 to TRBJ2-5; 7 positions match TRBD1. This CDR3 region has 16 residues. Germline CDR1 is SGHVS and CDR2 is FNYEAQ. J lost 1 base, V lost 7 bases, and 12 bases had no gene match. The DNA of the CDR3 is TGTGCCAGCAACCTCCTCCGACGGACAGGCCAAGAGACCCAGTACTTC. This encodes CASNLLRRTGQETQYF.

The rearrangement uses TRBV28 and TRBJ1-2; maybe TRBD1 (6 bases). CDR1 and CDR2 from the germline V gene are MDHEN and SYDVKM. There are 17 residues in the CDR3. The V end lost 3 bases, the J end lost 8 bases, and 25 bases lay between the germline ends. CDR3 sequence: CASSFLSYQGLSFGYTF. CDR3 bases: TGTGCCAGCAGTTTCCTTAGTTATCAGGGGTTGTCCTTCGGCTACACCTTC.